This TCR beta chain was recovered during a study of control samples from healthy donors and cancer patients. This table comes from immunoSEQ multiplex PCR, and its TCRdb copy is limited to in-frame clones, with some not included. The table records about 49,000 clones, about 86% of them present only once. The ends were cut back, 5 bases at V and 5 bases at J, with 11 bases in the middle. The CDR3 is made up of 13 amino acids. Germline V gene sequence: CDR1 KGHDR, CDR2 SFDVKD. Sequencing was performed on PBMCs. The chain uses TRBV24-1 and TRBJ1-1; D is perhaps TRBD1 (5 bases). This sequence was found in a woman in her forties or fifties with lung cancer. The DNA for the CDR3 is TGTGCCACCAGTGCGGGGGGTGCGACTGAAGCTTTCTTT. It yields the protein CATSAGGATEAFF.